These T cell receptor beta chains were read from a single sample in a study of T cell responses to AZD1222 COVID-19 vaccine. The protocol was immunoSEQ multiplex PCR, while the TCRdb copy is restricted to in-frame clones and leaves out a portion. The data hold tens of thousands of clones, with around nine tenths observed a single time. The input for sequencing was peripheral blood, taken on day 0 of AZD1222 vaccination. These receptor sequences come from an adult in good health. CDR3s include the opening cysteine and the closing phenylalanine or tryptophan.

j_call | v_call | cdr3_aa
TRBJ2-3 | TRBV14 | CASSQELAGSHPQYF
TRBJ2-2 | TRBV7-9 | CASSLVLGTGELFF
TRBJ2-7 | TRBV7-9 | CASSSAGSNYEQYF
TRBJ1-1 | TRBV7-2 | CASSFSTNTEAFF
TRBJ2-1 | TRBV29-1 | CSASDSTGSSYNEQFF
TRBJ1-5 | TRBV6-2/TRBV6-3 | CASSYSGRSNQPQHF
TRBJ1-4 | TRBV6-5 | CASSYSGDEKLFF
TRBJ2-1 | TRBV11-2 | CASSQIQGRNEQFF
TRBJ2-1 | TRBV4-1 | CASSRVLAGSYNEQFF
TRBJ2-1 | TRBV7-9 | CASEAGVVEQFF
TRBJ2-7 | TRBV28 | CASRPWGLAGVSRYEQYF
TRBJ1-5 | TRBV10-3 | CATQGDRGVNQPQHF
TRBJ1-5 | TRBV28 | CASSLPDRAYSNQPQHF
TRBJ2-7 | TRBV5-8 | CASSPRWGPRIYEQYF
TRBJ1-2 | TRBV7-2 | CASSLGLQFYGYTF
TRBJ2-1 | TRBV6-2/TRBV6-3 | CASSYTQDYNEQFF
TRBJ1-2 | TRBV2 | CASTPVDYGYTF
TRBJ2-7 | TRBV6-5 | CASSYGVSYEQYF
TRBJ1-6 | TRBV5-1 | CASSLASQDNNSPLHF
TRBJ2-3 | TRBV7-9 | CASSYGPDTQYF
TRBJ1-1 | TRBV14 | CASSQETNTEAFF
TRBJ2-7 | TRBV11-3 | CASSLGAGTGSYEQYF
TRBJ1-5 | TRBV6-5 | CATKGGAGSNQPQHF
TRBJ2-7 | TRBV11-2 | CASSLQSVTSIEQYF
TRBJ2-1 | TRBV29-1 | CSVPRTQYNEQFF
TRBJ2-7 | TRBV28 | CASSLRPYLSYEQYF
TRBJ2-3 | TRBV9 | CASSVEGLSGRNTDTQYF
TRBJ1-1 | TRBV9 | CASSVVWNTEAFF
TRBJ1-2 | TRBV4-3 | CASSPGQSSYYGYTF
TRBJ2-6 | TRBV30 | CAWSPPRAGANVLTF
TRBJ2-2 | TRBV29-1 | CSVRLGLQTGELFF
TRBJ1-1 | TRBV7-4 | CASRRTRFMTGPSNAFF
TRBJ2-2 | TRBV7-9 | CASSSSGGNTGELFF
TRBJ2-7 | TRBV5-1 | CASSPSGTYEQYF
TRBJ1-4 | TRBV5-1 | CASSWLPRGPANEKLFF
TRBJ2-7 | TRBV6-5 | CASSYEGSGSYEQYF
TRBJ1-5 | TRBV28 | CASSLGRVGNQPQHF
TRBJ1-4 | TRBV18 | CASSPQTGIMKELFF
TRBJ1-2 | TRBV3-1/TRBV3-2 | CASSQVGQTRNYGYTF
TRBJ1-1 | TRBV10-2 | CASSELNTEAFF
TRBJ2-3 | TRBV7-2 | CASSLGGKGSTDTQYF
TRBJ2-1 | TRBV7-9 | CASSFRDGRVFHEQFF
TRBJ1-6 | TRBV27 | CASSFSPPWYYNSPLHF
TRBJ1-6 | TRBV7-9 | CASSFETGASPLHF
TRBJ2-7 | TRBV21-1 | CASILLRRTGAMWEDAEQYF
TRBJ2-2 | TRBV3-1/TRBV3-2 | CASSQGQLGLAGVDTGELFF
TRBJ2-7 | TRBV15 | CATSRETAGAYEQYF
TRBJ1-4 | TRBV3-1/TRBV3-2 | CASSPGYGAEKLFF